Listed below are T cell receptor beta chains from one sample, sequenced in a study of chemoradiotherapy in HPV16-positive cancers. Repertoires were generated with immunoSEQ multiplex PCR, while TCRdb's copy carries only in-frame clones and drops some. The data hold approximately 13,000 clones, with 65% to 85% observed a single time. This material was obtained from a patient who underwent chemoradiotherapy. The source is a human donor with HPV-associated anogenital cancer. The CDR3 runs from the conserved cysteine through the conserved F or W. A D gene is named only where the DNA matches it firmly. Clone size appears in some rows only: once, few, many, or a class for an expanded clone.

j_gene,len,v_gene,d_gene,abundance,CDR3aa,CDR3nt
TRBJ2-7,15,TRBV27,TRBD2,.,CASSQSLAGWYEQYF,TGTGCCAGCAGCCAAAGTCTAGCGGGATGGTACGAGCAGTACTTC
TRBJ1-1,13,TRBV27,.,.,CASSCSGCAEAFF,TGTGCCAGCAGTTGTTCAGGGTGCGCTGAAGCTTTCTTT
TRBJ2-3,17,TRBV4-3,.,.,CASSPAPPGVGTDTQYF,TGCGCCAGCAGCCCAGCCCCCCCGGGAGTAGGCACAGATACGCAGTATTTT
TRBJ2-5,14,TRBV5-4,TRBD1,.,CASSSEGGRETQYF,TGTGCCAGCAGCTCCGAAGGGGGCCGGGAGACCCAGTACTTC
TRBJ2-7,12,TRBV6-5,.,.,CASSRGGPEQYF,TGTGCCAGCAGTCGGGGAGGCCCCGAGCAGTACTTC
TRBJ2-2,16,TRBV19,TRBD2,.,CASSIDSAGGTGELFF,TGTGCCAGTAGTATAGATTCAGCGGGGGGGACCGGGGAGCTGTTTTTT
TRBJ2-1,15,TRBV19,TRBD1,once,CASSIGQGAKDEQFF,TGTGCCAGTAGTATAGGTCAGGGGGCAAAAGATGAGCAGTTCTTC
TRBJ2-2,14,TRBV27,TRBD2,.,CASRLAGVTGELFF,TGTGCCAGCAGGCTAGCGGGAGTTACCGGGGAGCTGTTTTTT
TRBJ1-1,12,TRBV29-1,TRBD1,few,CSVSTGHTEAFF,TGCAGCGTTTCGACAGGGCACACTGAAGCTTTCTTT
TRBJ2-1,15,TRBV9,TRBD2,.,CASSVSSGRTNEQFF,TGTGCCAGCAGCGTCTCTAGCGGGAGAACCAATGAGCAGTTCTTC
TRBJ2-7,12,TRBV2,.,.,CASSERANEQYF,TGTGCCAGCAGTGAACGGGCAAACGAGCAGTACTTC
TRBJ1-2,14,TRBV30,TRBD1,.,CAWSVNRDRGGYTF,TGTGCCTGGAGTGTGAACCGGGACAGGGGTGGCTACACCTTC
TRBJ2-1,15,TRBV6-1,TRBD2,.,CASSGLAGGYNEQFF,TGTGCCAGCAGTGGCCTAGCGGGAGGCTACAATGAGCAGTTCTTC
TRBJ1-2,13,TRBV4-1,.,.,CASSQVLNYGYTF,TGCGCCAGCAGCCAAGTCCTAAACTATGGCTACACCTTC
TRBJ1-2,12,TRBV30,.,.,CAWWVGIYGYTF,TGTGCCTGGTGGGTAGGGATCTATGGCTACACCTTC
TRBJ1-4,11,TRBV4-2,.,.,CASSQSEKLFF,TGTGCCAGCAGCCAATCTGAAAAACTGTTTTTT
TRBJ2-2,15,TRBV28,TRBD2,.,CASSSSGSWIGELFF,TGTGCCAGCAGTTCTAGCGGGAGTTGGATCGGGGAGCTGTTTTTT
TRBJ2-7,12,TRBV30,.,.,CAWMKFSYEQYF,TGTGCCTGGATGAAGTTTTCCTACGAGCAGTACTTC
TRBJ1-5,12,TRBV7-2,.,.,CASSFLNQPQHF,TGTGCCAGCAGCTTCCTTAATCAGCCCCAGCATTTT
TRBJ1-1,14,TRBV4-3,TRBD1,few,CASSQEDRNSEAFF,TGCGCCAGCAGCCAAGAGGACAGGAACTCTGAAGCTTTCTTT
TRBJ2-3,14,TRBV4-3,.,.,CASSQAVVTDTQYF,TGCGCCAGCAGCCAAGCGGTTGTTACAGATACGCAGTATTTT
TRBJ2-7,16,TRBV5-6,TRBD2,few,CASSLGVGGRSYEQYF,TGTGCCAGCAGCCTGGGGGTGGGCGGGAGGTCTTACGAGCAGTACTTC
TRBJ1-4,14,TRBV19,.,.,CASSMDRLDEKLFF,TGTGCCAGTAGTATGGACCGCCTGGATGAAAAACTGTTTTTT
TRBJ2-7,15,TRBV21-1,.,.,CASSKAGRTRYEQYF,TGTGCCAGCAGCAAAGCGGGAAGGACTAGATACGAGCAGTACTTC
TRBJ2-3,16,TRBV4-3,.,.,CASSQGTFGGADTQYF,TGCGCCAGCAGCCAAGGCACCTTCGGCGGGGCAGATACGCAGTATTTT
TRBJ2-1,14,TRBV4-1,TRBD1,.,CASSQYDRDHEQFF,TGCGCCAGCAGCCAGTATGACAGGGACCATGAGCAGTTCTTC
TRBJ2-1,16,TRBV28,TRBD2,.,CASRGIGAGERNEQFF,TGTGCCAGCAGGGGGATTGGAGCGGGAGAACGGAATGAGCAGTTCTTC
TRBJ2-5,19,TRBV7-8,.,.,CASSLVRGLSVKTQETQYF,TGTGCCAGCAGCTTAGTAAGGGGTCTCTCAGTAAAGACCCAAGAGACCCAGTACTTC
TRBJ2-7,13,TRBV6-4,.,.,CASSDFGTYEQYF,TGTGCCAGCAGTGACTTCGGGACATACGAGCAGTACTTC
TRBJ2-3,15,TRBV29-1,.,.,CSVEPQGASTDTQYF,TGCAGCGTTGAACCCCAGGGAGCTAGCACAGATACGCAGTATTTT
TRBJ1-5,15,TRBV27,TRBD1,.,CASSLRDSPNQPQHF,TGTGCCAGCAGCCTCCGGGACAGCCCGAATCAGCCCCAGCATTTT
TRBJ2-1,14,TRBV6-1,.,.,CASKKDLSYNEQFF,TGTGCCAGCAAGAAGGACTTATCCTACAATGAGCAGTTCTTC
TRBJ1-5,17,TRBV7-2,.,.,CASSLGPGTPSNQPQHF,TGTGCCAGCAGCTTAGGGCCCGGGACACCGAGCAATCAGCCCCAGCATTTT
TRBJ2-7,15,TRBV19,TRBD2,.,CASSIALAGAYEQYF,TGTGCCAGTAGTATAGCACTAGCGGGAGCCTACGAGCAGTACTTC
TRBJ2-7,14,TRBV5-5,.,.,CASSRTYSSYEQYF,TGTGCCAGCAGCCGAACCTACTCCTCCTACGAGCAGTACTTC
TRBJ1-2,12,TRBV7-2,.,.,CASSDRREGYTF,TGTGCCAGCAGCGACCGGCGGGAAGGCTACACCTTC
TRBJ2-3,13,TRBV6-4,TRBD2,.,CASRERETDTQYF,TGTGCCAGCAGAGAGCGGGAGACAGATACGCAGTATTTT
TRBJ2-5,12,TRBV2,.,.,CASGGIGETQYF,TGTGCCAGCGGGGGAATCGGGGAGACCCAGTACTTC
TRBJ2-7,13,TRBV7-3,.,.,CASSLTYDGEQYF,TGTGCCAGCAGCTTAACGTACGACGGCGAGCAGTACTTC
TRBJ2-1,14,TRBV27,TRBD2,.,CASSLVGLGNEQFF,TGTGCCAGCAGTTTAGTGGGACTAGGAAATGAGCAGTTCTTC
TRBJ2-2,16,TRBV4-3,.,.,CASSQDGQFNTGELFF,TGCGCCAGCAGCCAAGACGGGCAGTTTAACACCGGGGAGCTGTTTTTT
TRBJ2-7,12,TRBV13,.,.,CASSLGRGEQYF,TGTGCCAGCAGCTTAGGCCGGGGCGAGCAGTACTTC